A single sample is the source of the 9 T cell receptor beta chains below, sequenced in a study of CD8 T cells in ankylosing spondylitis. One entry per CDR3 protein results from TCRdb running MiXCR on the 5' RACE reads. This table holds a few hundred thousand distinct CDR3 sequences, around a tenth found once. The sequencing input was blood, either unsorted or a sorted T cell fraction (not recorded which). The receptor source for this set is a female donor with ankylosing spondylitis or in good health (not recorded which).

Concerning this clonotype itself: The junction and the germline gene differ at one end; a read error may be behind it. The chain uses TRBV3-1 and TRBJ1-2; weak D call: TRBD1 (6 bases). Germline assignment: CDR1 LGHDT and CDR2 YNNKEL (reference sequence). The CDR3 consists of 11 residues. The CDR3 coding sequence is TGTGCCAGCAGCCAAGAGGGGGGACATTCCTTC. Translating gives CASSQEGGHSF.

The V and J genes are TRBV2 and TRBJ1-2; a weak D match, TRBD1 (6 bases). CDR3 size: 16 residues. The germline V and J ends were trimmed by 2 bases and 6 bases, with 19 bases remaining between them. Germline loops: CDR1 SNHLY, CDR2 FYNNEI. The CDR3 here is CASSELGAREGDGYTF. DNA of the CDR3: TGTGCCAGCAGTGAATTGGGGGCACGCGAGGGCGATGGCTACACCTTC.

The chain has TRBV7-8 and TRBJ2-1, with a weak D call TRBD1 (6 bases). The CDR3 contains 14 residues. Germline values: CDR1 SGHVS, CDR2 FQNEAQ. The germline V and J ends were trimmed by 0 bases and 5 bases, with 8 bases remaining between them. CDR3 residues: CASSLAPGDNEQFF. The DNA for the CDR3 is TGTGCCAGCAGCTTAGCCCCAGGGGACAATGAGCAGTTCTTC.

V usage is TRBV18 and J usage is TRBJ1-1; D is unresolved. V lost 3 bases and J lost 3, with 8 bases in between. CDR3 size: 13 residues. Germline CDR1 is KGHSH and CDR2 is LQKENI. CDR3 nucleotides: TGTGCCAGCTCACCGCTCAGTGACACTGAAGCTTTCTTT. Translated, it gives CASSPLSDTEAFF. Full variable domain (remainder filled in from reference TRBV18 and TRBJ1-1): NAGVMQNPRHLVRRRGQEARLRCSPMKGHSHVYWYRQLPEEGLKFMVYLQKENIIDESGMPKERFSAEFPKEGPSILRIQQVVRGDSAAYFCASSPLSDTEAFFGQGTRLTVV.

This clonotype has a handful of counts. This chain joins TRBV19 and TRBJ1-6, with D tentatively TRBD1 (6 bases). CDR1 LNHDA and CDR2 SQIVND come from the germline V gene (reference sequence). The length of the CDR3 is 17 residues. Trimming left V 1 base short and J 7 bases short, with 17 bases between. The DNA for the CDR3 is TGTGCCAGTAGTATAGCCGGGACATTCCTTCGGAATTCACCCCTCCACTTT. Translation gives CASSIAGTFLRNSPLHF.

On this clonotype: A junction boundary mismatches the germline segment, possibly from a read error. J is TRBJ2-1 and V is TRBV20-1, with D tentatively TRBD1 (5 bases). Germline V gene lookup returns CDR1 DFQATT and CDR2 SNEGSKA (reference sequence). The CDR3 extends over 17 amino acids. In nucleotides, the CDR3 is TGCTGTGCTAGAGAGGTGGGGCGCCCGAGCTCCTACAATGAGCAGTTCTTC. Amino acids: CCAREVGRPSSYNEQFF.

This clonotype was counted ten times or more. The genes are TRBV20-1 and TRBJ2-7, with a possible D match to TRBD2 (5 bases). This CDR3 spans 13 amino acids. Trimming stripped 1 base from V and 9 bases from J, with 16 bases between. The germline gives CDR1 DFQATT, CDR2 SNEGSKA (reference sequence). The CDR3 sequence: CSARVWEPPVQYF. The CDR3 DNA reads as TGCAGTGCTAGAGTGTGGGAGCCCCCCGTGCAGTACTTC.

This clonotype occurred many times. The chain links TRBV29-1 to TRBJ2-1, with D perhaps TRBD2 (5 bases). Trimming took 4 bases from V and 4 from J, leaving 20 bases between them. This CDR3 contains 16 residues. CDR1 and CDR2 (germline): SQVTM, ANQGSEA. CDR3 loop: CSVVPSGRSTYNEQFF. Here the CDR3 DNA reads TGCAGCGTTGTCCCCAGCGGCAGGAGTACATACAATGAGCAGTTCTTC.

For this clonotype: A much bigger clone sits one base away, suggesting this may be a read error. In nucleotides, the CDR3 is TGTGCCAGCAGCACAAATAGGGTCTCTAACACTGAAGCTTCCTTT. It is translated as CASSTNRVSNTEASF. The V call is TRBV7-9, the J call TRBJ1-1; D is undetermined. There are 15 residues in the CDR3. Germline CDR1 is SEHNR and CDR2 is FQNEAQ (reference sequence).